The rows below give T cell receptor beta chains drawn from one sample of a study of blood T cell repertoires in COVID-19. Only in-frame clones appear in the TCRdb table, and some are missing; sequencing was by immunoSEQ multiplex PCR. The data hold roughly 220,000 clones, with 80% to 90% observed a single time. Material for sequencing was peripheral blood. The receptors here all came from a man aged 25 to 40 with active or convalescent COVID-19. The CDR3 runs from the conserved cysteine through the conserved F or W. A D gene is named only where the DNA matches it firmly. Clone size is given for some rows only: seen once, a few or many times, or a class if the clone is expanded.

TRBV5-4	few	TRBD1	TRBJ2-5	CASSTDRGPKTQYF	TGTGCCAGCAGCACCGACAGGGGCCCAAAGACCCAGTACTTC
TRBV28	.	.	TRBJ2-3	CASGFSGTAHTQYF	TGTGCCAGCGGGTTTTCGGGAACAGCACATACGCAGTATTTT
TRBV6-5	.	.	TRBJ2-2	CASSPHTGELFF	TGTGCCAGCAGTCCCCATACCGGGGAGCTGTTTTTT
TRBV18	.	TRBD2	TRBJ2-7	CASSPKQRGAAYEQYF	TGTGCCAGCTCACCAAAGCAGCGGGGGGCGGCCTACGAGCAGTACTTC
TRBV12-3/TRBV12-4	.	.	TRBJ1-1	CASRLGVNTEAFF	TGTGCCAGCAGGCTAGGTGTGAACACTGAAGCTTTCTTT
TRBV5-1	.	TRBD1	TRBJ2-7	CASNLRTGAYEQYF	TGCGCCAGCAATCTCCGGACAGGGGCTTACGAGCAGTACTTC
TRBV7-9	.	.	TRBJ1-5	CASEPGDSGGGQPQHF	TGTGCCAGCGAGCCCGGAGACAGCGGGGGCGGTCAGCCCCAGCATTTT
TRBV6-2/TRBV6-3	.	TRBD1	TRBJ2-7	CASSYSNGQGFRSYEQYF	TGTGCCAGCAGTTACTCTAACGGACAGGGGTTTCGCTCCTACGAGCAGTACTTC
TRBV7-2	.	.	TRBJ2-3	CASSTVVVTDTQYF	TGTGCCAGCAGCACTGTAGTAGTTACAGATACGCAGTATTTT
TRBV5-1	.	.	TRBJ2-3	CASRLRQNQRRAGTQYF	TGCGCCAGCAGATTAAGGCAGAATCAGCGCAGGGCTGGTACGCAGTATTTT
TRBV2	.	TRBD2	TRBJ2-1	CASRGGIEQFF	TGTGCCAGCAGGGGGGGGATTGAGCAGTTCTTC
TRBV6-1	.	TRBD1	TRBJ1-6	CASSESRTGLSPLHF	TGTGCCAGCAGTGAGTCGAGGACAGGGCTTTCACCCCTCCACTTT
TRBV5-4	.	TRBD1	TRBJ1-1	CASSLGETGGIEAFF	TGTGCCAGCAGCTTGGGCGAGACAGGGGGAATCGAAGCTTTCTTT
TRBV30	.	.	TRBJ1-1	CAWSPARRSTEAFF	TGTGCCTGGAGTCCCGCTAGGCGAAGCACTGAAGCTTTCTTT
TRBV2	.	.	TRBJ1-1	CASKEGPLAEAFF	TGTGCCAGCAAGGAGGGTCCTCTAGCTGAAGCTTTCTTT
TRBV6-5	.	.	TRBJ2-7	CASTRGGESEQYF	TGTGCCAGCACCAGAGGGGGGGAATCCGAGCAGTACTTC
TRBV4-2	.	.	TRBJ1-5	CASRRLDSTNQPQHF	TGTGCCAGCAGACGACTAGACAGCACTAATCAGCCCCAGCATTTT
TRBV5-1	.	.	TRBJ2-2	CASSLATGPGTGELFF	TGCGCCAGCAGCTTGGCCACAGGGCCGGGGACCGGGGAGCTGTTTTTT
TRBV5-1	once	.	TRBJ2-5	CASSSGSEETQYF	TGCGCCAGCAGCAGCGGGTCTGAAGAGACCCAGTACTTC
TRBV5-1	.	.	TRBJ2-6	CASSLTLLSGANVLTF	TGCGCCAGCAGCTTGACTCTTCTTTCTGGGGCCAACGTCCTGACTTTC
TRBV15	.	.	TRBJ1-5	CATSRPSGWTGNQPQHF	TGTGCCACCAGCAGACCCTCAGGGTGGACGGGCAATCAGCCCCAGCATTTT
TRBV18	.	.	TRBJ2-7	CASSEAYYEQYF	TGTGCCAGCTCAGAGGCCTACTACGAGCAGTACTTC
TRBV29-1	.	TRBD1	TRBJ1-3	CSVGLGGAGNTIYF	TGCAGCGTTGGCCTAGGGGGCGCGGGAAACACCATATATTTT
TRBV5-4	.	TRBD1	TRBJ2-7	CASSRTGAIYEQYF	TGTGCCAGCAGCAGGACAGGGGCGATATACGAGCAGTACTTC
TRBV5-4	.	.	TRBJ1-1	CASSLRSGVNEAFF	TGTGCCAGCAGCTTGCGATCAGGGGTAAATGAAGCTTTCTTT
TRBV2	.	TRBD1	TRBJ1-5	CASSLDRGNQPQHF	TGTGCCAGCAGTTTAGACAGGGGCAATCAGCCCCAGCATTTT
TRBV10-1	.	.	TRBJ1-5	CASSAGQPQHF	TGCGCCAGCAGCGCGGGTCAGCCCCAGCATTTT
TRBV3-1/TRBV3-2	.	.	TRBJ2-2	CASSHRGNIGELFF	TGTGCCAGCAGCCATAGGGGGAACATCGGGGAGCTGTTTTTT
TRBV19	.	TRBD1	TRBJ1-1	CASRGQINTEAFF	TGTGCCAGTAGGGGACAGATAAACACTGAAGCTTTCTTT
TRBV28	once	TRBD2	TRBJ2-2	CASRLAGTANTGELFF	TGTGCCAGCAGACTAGCGGGAACCGCGAACACCGGGGAGCTGTTTTTT
TRBV14	.	.	TRBJ2-7	CASSHRGGYEQYF	TGTGCCAGCAGCCACAGGGGTGGCTACGAGCAGTACTTC
TRBV27	.	.	TRBJ2-7	CASSLGGSYEQYF	TGTGCCAGCAGTTTAGGCGGTTCCTACGAGCAGTACTTC
TRBV28	.	.	TRBJ1-1	CASRQGLNTEAFF	TGTGCCAGCAGACAGGGCTTGAACACTGAAGCTTTCTTT
TRBV28	.	TRBD1	TRBJ1-1	CASTAGGTEAFF	TGTGCCAGCACCGCAGGGGGCACTGAAGCTTTCTTT
TRBV5-1	.	.	TRBJ1-2	CASSPEVAEFGYGYTF	TGCGCCAGCAGCCCGGAGGTCGCGGAATTCGGCTATGGCTACACCTTC
TRBV7-2	.	.	TRBJ2-5	CASSLGPRQETQYF	TGTGCCAGCAGCTTAGGTCCCAGACAAGAGACCCAGTACTTC
TRBV5-1	once	.	TRBJ1-6	CASSEGVRSPLHF	TGCGCCAGCAGCGAGGGTGTTAGGTCACCCCTCCACTTT
TRBV20-1	.	.	TRBJ1-2	CSASRDISRGYTF	TGCAGTGCTAGTAGGGACATCTCTAGGGGCTACACCTTC